This entry lists 10 T cell receptor beta chains sequenced from one sample in a study of blood T cell repertoires in COVID-19 (dated by TCRdb to 2019 to 2021). Libraries were constructed by the immunoSEQ multiplex PCR assay. Held by TCRdb, this immuneACCESS table contains in-frame sequences only and omits some clones. Under half of the omission traces to an unresolved V gene where checked; the cause of the rest is unknown. For this sample there are 150,000 to 200,000 clones; about four fifths appear just once. Together, the top ten hold 6% to 7.5% of the sample. Sequencing input: peripheral blood. Receptors were obtained from a man aged 65 to 85 with active or convalescent COVID-19.

The chain uses TRBV5-6 and TRBJ2-5, with 7 bases identical to TRBD1. The CDR3 length is 14 residues. J gave up 0 bases and V 4 bases, and 3 bases lay outside the gene matches. Germline V gene lookup returns CDR1 SGHDT and CDR2 YYEEEE. The CDR3 protein is CASSTQGNQETQYF. CDR3 in DNA: TGTGCCAGCAGCACACAGGGGAACCAAGAGACCCAGTACTTC.

The V call is TRBV10-2, the J call TRBJ2-7, with a tentative D call TRBD2 (5 bases). This CDR3 is 13 amino acids long. CDR1 is WSHSY and CDR2 is SAAADI in the germline V gene. With 10 bases removed from V and 2 bases from J, the gap between germline ends came to 15 bases. In nucleotides, the CDR3 is TGCGCCACCCTTCCGGGATCGACCTACGAGCAGTACTTC. Encoded protein: CATLPGSTYEQYF.

The chain uses TRBV18 and TRBJ2-7, with a weak D call TRBD2 (5 bases). CDR3 length equals 12 residues. The germline V and J ends were trimmed by 3 bases and 2 bases, with 5 bases remaining between them. Germline-derived CDR1 and CDR2 are KGHSH and LQKENI. For the CDR3, the DNA is TGTGCCAGCTCACCCGGGACCTACGAGCAGTACTTC. Its translation is CASSPGTYEQYF.

The chain carries TRBV2 and TRBJ2-1; 7 nucleotides line up with TRBD2. Germline CDR1 SNHLY, CDR2 FYNNEI. J was trimmed by 0 bases and V by 7 bases; bases with no gene match: 3. There are 14 residues in the CDR3. DNA for the CDR3: TGTGCCAGCACCCTAGCGGCCTCCTACAATGAGCAGTTCTTC. Residues: CASTLAASYNEQFF. Together with reference TRBV2 and TRBJ2-1, the CDR3 gives the full variable domain: EPEVTQTPSHQVTQMGQEVILRCVPISNHLYFYWYRQILGQKVEFLVSFYNNEISEKSEIFDDQFSVERPDGSNFTLKIRSTKLEDSAMYFCASTLAASYNEQFFGPGTRLTVL.

The gene calls are TRBV3-1 (or the pseudogene TRBV3-2) and TRBJ1-1; 8 bases map to TRBD1. The V gene's germline CDR1 is LGHDT and CDR2 YNNKEL (reference sequence). The CDR3 has 17 residues. V lost 3 bases, J lost 3 bases, and 12 bases stayed unmatched. The CDR3: CASSHIGQGARDTEAFF. CDR3 in DNA: TGTGCCAGCAGCCATATAGGTCAGGGGGCGAGGGACACTGAAGCTTTCTTT.

This clone was recorded once. The chain uses TRBV6-9 and TRBJ1-4; D is possibly TRBD1 (6 bases). The CDR3 loop spans 17 amino acids. CDR1 is MNHGY and CDR2 is SVAAGI in the germline V gene. V was clipped by 5 bases and J by 4 bases, with 20 bases between them. CDR3 DNA: TGTGCCAGCAGTGGAGCAGGGACAAGCCGTATTAATGAAAAACTGTTTTTT. Translated: CASSGAGTSRINEKLFF.

The rearrangement uses TRBV7-2 and TRBJ2-7; TRBD2 aligns across 12 bases. Germline assignment: CDR1 SGHTA and CDR2 FQGNSA. V shed 5 bases, J shed 2 bases, and the junction held 4 bases outside the gene matches. The CDR3 loop spans 15 amino acids. The CDR3 DNA follows: TGTGCCAGCAGCGTACTAGCGGGAGGACCCTACGAGCAGTACTTC. Amino acids: CASSVLAGGPYEQYF.

This clone was found once. The chain carries TRBV4-3 and TRBJ1-2, with D hard to call. The length of the CDR3 is 15 residues. From germline, CDR1 is LGHNA and CDR2 YSLEER. Trimming took off 1 base at V and 4 bases at J, with 13 bases between the two ends. The CDR3 nucleotides are TGCGCCAGCAGCCAAGGAGGGATAGGGCGCTATGGCTACACCTTC. This codes for CASSQGGIGRYGYTF.

This clone was recorded once. The chain has TRBV5-6 and TRBJ2-3, with a tentative D call TRBD2 (5 bases). V lost 1 base and J lost 0, with 12 bases in between. This CDR3 spans 16 amino acids. CDR1 is SGHDT, CDR2 YYEEEE, per germline. The CDR3 nucleotides are TGTGCCAGCAGCTTGTGGGAGACCTATAGCACAGATACGCAGTATTTT. Protein sequence: CASSLWETYSTDTQYF.

The chain carries TRBV5-1 and TRBJ2-3; the match to TRBD2 covers 11 bases. Per germline, CDR1 SGHRS and CDR2 YFSETQ. The V segment lost 4 bases and the J segment 2 bases; nucleotides outside the gene matches: 6. This CDR3 has 16 amino acids. The CDR3 DNA reads TGCGCCAGCAGCCCCGGGACTAGCGGTCCCACAGATACGCAGTATTTT. It is translated as CASSPGTSGPTDTQYF.